This TCR beta chain was sequenced in a study of cytomegalovirus exposure and HLA in healthy donors. The PCR ran on 60 Vbeta and 13 Jbeta primers. Profiled with immunoSEQ multiplex PCR; TCRdb holds only in-frame clones, not every one. The sample carries more than 90,000 clones, about 66% recorded once. This CDR3 spans 17 amino acids. CDR1 is SQVTM and CDR2 is ANQGSEA in the germline V gene. V lost 4 bases to trimming and J lost 7 bases; unmatched junction nucleotides: 15. Sequencing was carried out using PBMCs. This receptor was taken from a boy between 10 and 17 years old in good health and CMV-seropositive. The J gene is TRBJ2-1, the V gene TRBV29-1; the match to TRBD1 covers 11 bases. The CDR3 is CSVVRRRTGQGANEQFF. The CDR3 DNA sequence: TGCAGCGTTGTAAGGAGGAGGACTGGACAGGGGGCGAATGAGCAGTTCTTC.